Given below is one TCR beta chain in context. Germline CDR1 SQVTM, CDR2 ANQGSEA. This CDR3 contains 16 residues. V trimming: 3 bases; J trimming: 5 bases; junction bases outside the gene matches: 13. This specimen belongs to a study of response to subunit inactivated influenza vaccine. TCRdb re-analysed the RT-PCR reads in MiXCR, keeping a single row per CDR3 protein. The data show hundreds of thousands of distinct CDR3 sequences, with around 11% seen just once and more than 9.5% held by the top ten. These sequences were also reported in another study, on T cells expressing NK-cell markers. That work states: It was by 5'RACE template switching with UMIs that TCR beta cDNA was made.

The clonotype was recovered from a man aged 50 to 59 who received an inactivated influenza vaccine. The V gene is TRBV29-1, the J gene TRBJ2-7, with 10 bases aligning to TRBD1. Sequenced material: PBMCs from blood, taken on the day of vaccination. The CDR3 bases are TGCAGCGTTGAGAAGCGTCGTGGGACAGGGGTCGACGAGCAGTACTTC. Its protein is CSVEKRRGTGVDEQYF.